The clone carrying this TCR beta chain was seen ten or more times. Its cognate antigen is unknown. This entry is derived from a study of T cells in Graves' hyperthyroidism and ophthalmopathy. Study summary: Peripheral blood was taken when the disease was first diagnosed, before any treatment began. Whole-study findings and limits: Ophthalmopathy prediction by the model preceded onset by a median approximately 5.9 months.

V shed 7 bases and J 5 bases; nucleotides not matched to a gene: 8. The CDR3 spans 14 residues. Per germline, CDR1 SNHLY and CDR2 FYNNEI. Among the patients, aged 18 to 65, hyperthyroidism was newly diagnosed and had lasted under 2 months. Reasons for excluding patients were uncontrolled infection, other autoimmune disease, pregnancy or lactation. Regions amplified from RNA transcripts were the TCR beta CDR3 regions. The HTBI set primed first-round TCR CDR3 RT-PCR. A single record per CDR3 protein comes from TCRdb applying MiXCR to the multiplex PCR reads. The sample consists of around 350,000 distinct CDR3 sequences, roughly 13% of them appearing once.

The genes are TRBV2 and TRBJ2-3; TRBD2 aligns across 8 bases. The sequence was collected from a woman between 18 and 29 years old with Graves' hyperthyroidism. The specimen was blood. Here the CDR3 DNA reads TGTGCCAGCACAGGGGCGGGAGGAGGAGATACGCAGTATTTT. It specifies CASTGAGGGDTQYF.